This passage covers 24 T cell receptor beta chains from one sample sequenced in a study of blood T cells in healthy people across ages. PCR was performed a second time for about 7 to 11 cycles using a sample-barcoded 5' primer and a J-beta primer mix. TCRdb reanalysed the 5' RACE reads using MiXCR and keeps one entry per CDR3 protein. The table has around 1.5 million distinct CDR3 sequences, around 55% seen once. Sequencing used blood. The origin of the receptors is a man younger than 35 in good health.

CDR3 region: CASSLGVGSGTGELFF. CDR3 coding DNA: TGCGCCAGCAGCTTGGGTGTAGGGTCGGGCACCGGGGAGCTGTTTTTT. The chain is built from TRBV5-1 and TRBJ2-2; D is ambiguous. Deletions cut 0 bases from V and 4 bases from J, with 13 bases between. The CDR3 covers 16 residues. Germline V lookup: CDR1 SGHRS, CDR2 YFSETQ. Looking up the rest from reference TRBV5-1 and TRBJ2-2 gives the full variable domain: KAGVTQTPRYLIKTRGQQVTLSCSPISGHRSVSWYQQTPGQGLQFLFEYFSETQRNKGNFPGRFSGRQFSNSRSEMNVSTLELGDSALYLCASSLGVGSGTGELFFGEGSRLTVL.

V gene TRBV5-5 combines with J gene TRBJ2-3; 13 bases agree with TRBD2. The V gene's germline CDR1 is SGHKS and CDR2 YYEKEE (reference sequence). This CDR3 spans 14 amino acids. With 4 bases clipped from V and 7 bases from J, the junction kept 3 bases outside the gene matches. The CDR3 sequence is CASSRGLAGNTQYF. The DNA of the CDR3 is TGTGCCAGCAGCCGGGGACTAGCGGGGAATACGCAGTATTTT.

V usage is TRBV6-1 and J usage is TRBJ1-2, with a possible D match to TRBD1 (5 bases). Trimming removed 6 bases at V and 3 bases at J, with 20 bases between. Germline lookup yields CDR1 MNHNS and CDR2 SASEGT. The CDR3 is 16 amino acids. Written as DNA, the CDR3 is TGTGCCAGCAGCAGAGGAGGGGTGAGGGGTGACTATGGCTACACCTTC. Its protein product is CASSRGGVRGDYGYTF.

The chain has TRBV29-1 and TRBJ1-4; D perhaps matches TRBD1 (6 bases). Germline lookup yields CDR1 SQVTM and CDR2 ANQGSEA. This CDR3 region has 13 residues. V dropped 4 bases and J dropped 7 bases, with 13 bases sitting between them. CDR3 bases: TGCAGCGTTGTTGGGGGGGCCGGTGAAAAACTGTTTTTT. Its translation is CSVVGGAGEKLFF.

This chain joins TRBV2 and TRBJ1-5, with TRBD1 as a possible D gene (5 bases). The CDR3 sequence is 15 residues long. Germline CDR1 is SNHLY and CDR2 is FYNNEI. The V gene lost 9 bases and the J gene lost 0 bases, with 15 bases spanning the gap. The CDR3, as DNA: TGTGCCAGTAGGGACTGGGACGGTAGCAATCAGCCCCAGCATTTT. Its translation is CASRDWDGSNQPQHF.

The V and J genes are TRBV11-2 and TRBJ1-2; TRBD1 is a possible D gene (5 bases). Trimming pared 3 bases from V and 4 bases from J, leaving 21 bases between. The CDR3 has 17 residues. CDR1 is SGHAT and CDR2 is FQNNGV in the germline V gene. The CDR3: CASSFGNSDSDIYGYTF. Here the CDR3 DNA reads TGTGCCAGCAGCTTCGGGAACTCAGACAGCGATATCTATGGCTACACCTTC.

The rearrangement links TRBV27 to TRBJ1-4; TRBD1 might be the D (6 bases). The V end was cut by 1 base, the J end by 7 bases, with 19 bases between. The germline gives CDR1 MNHEY, CDR2 SMNVEV (reference sequence). The CDR3 has 17 amino acids. The CDR3 reads CASSLFGRHRAGEKLFF. The DNA of the CDR3 is TGTGCCAGCAGTTTATTCGGGCGGCACAGGGCGGGTGAAAAACTGTTTTTT.

In the case of this clonotype: The junction does not match germline at one end; this may be a read error. The chain couples TRBV12-3 or TRBV12-4 to TRBJ2-3; 9 bases are shared with TRBD2. The CDR3 runs to 15 residues. The CDR3 bases are TGTGCCGGCAGCCGTAGCGGGAGCAGTGCAGATACGCAGTATTTT. This codes for CAGSRSGSSADTQYF.

The V call is TRBV29-1, the J call TRBJ2-3; 7 bases map to TRBD2. The ends lost 3 bases at V and 0 bases at J; junction bases unmatched: 6. Germline CDR1 SQVTM, CDR2 ANQGSEA. This CDR3 contains 15 residues. The CDR3 reads CSVESGGGSTDTQYF. CDR3 nucleotides: TGCAGCGTTGAGTCGGGGGGAGGAAGCACAGATACGCAGTATTTT.

The V and J genes are TRBV4-3 and TRBJ2-3, with D tentatively TRBD2 (6 bases). Trimming took 1 base from V and 10 from J, leaving 15 bases between them. This CDR3 region has 14 residues. Germline V CDR1 and CDR2: LGHNA, YSLEER. The DNA of the CDR3 is TGCGCCAGCAGCCAAGGGGACTCCGACGATCCGCAGTATTTT. Translating gives CASSQGDSDDPQYF.

The V and J genes are TRBV20-1 and TRBJ1-5; D is ambiguous. Trimming took off 6 bases at V and 5 bases at J, with 11 bases between the two ends. The length of the CDR3 is 12 residues. Germline V lookup: CDR1 DFQATT, CDR2 SNEGSKA (reference sequence). Here the CDR3 reads CSASPSDQPQHF. Here the CDR3 DNA reads TGCAGTGCGAGCCCTTCCGATCAGCCCCAGCATTTT.

The V call is TRBV6-1, the J call TRBJ2-7, with D uncertain. CDR1 MNHNS and CDR2 SASEGT come from the germline V gene. CDR3 length: 12 amino acids. Deletions cut 6 bases from V and 2 bases from J, with 8 bases between. CDR3 nucleotides: TGTGCCAGCAGGGGCAAAGCCTACGAGCAGTACTTC. Translation: CASRGKAYEQYF.

For the CDR3, the DNA is TGTGCCAGCAGCTTAGGGCTAGCGGGAGGGCCACGTCACAATGAGCAGTTCTTC. Translation gives CASSLGLAGGPRHNEQFF. The chain carries TRBV7-9 and TRBJ2-1; TRBD2 aligns across 12 bases. The germline gives CDR1 SEHNR, CDR2 FQNEAQ (reference sequence). Trimming at V came to 1 base and at J to 5 bases, leaving 9 bases not matched to a gene. The CDR3 spans 18 residues.

The rearrangement links TRBV12-3 or TRBV12-4 to TRBJ2-1; 7 bases agree with TRBD1. The V gene end was trimmed by 5 bases and the J gene end by 5 bases; junction bases not matched to a gene: 6. The CDR3 totals 14 residues. CDR3 bases: TGTGCCAGCAGTATCTGGGACAGCCACAATGAGCAGTTCTTC. Protein sequence: CASSIWDSHNEQFF.

This clonotype came up once. V is TRBV4-1 and J is TRBJ2-3, with 7 positions matching TRBD2. The J segment lost 0 bases and the V segment lost 3 bases, leaving 3 bases of the junction unmatched. This CDR3 region has 15 residues. Germline V CDR1 and CDR2: MGHRA, YSYEKL. CDR3 residues: CASSHNSGSTDTQYF. The DNA of the CDR3 is TGCGCCAGCAGCCACAATAGCGGGAGCACAGATACGCAGTATTTT.

The chain is built from TRBV20-1 and TRBJ2-5; no clear D. Trimming removed 1 base from V and 5 bases from J, with 14 bases in between. The CDR3 runs 14 residues. CDR1 and CDR2 from the germline V gene are DFQATT and SNEGSKA (reference sequence). The CDR3 here is CSARVAPPVETQYF. The CDR3 DNA follows: TGCAGTGCTAGAGTCGCGCCTCCTGTCGAGACCCAGTACTTC.

Regarding this clonotype: At one end the junction does not follow the germline gene, possibly because of a read error. The rearrangement joins TRBV15 to TRBJ2-4, with 8 bases fitting TRBD1. Germline values: CDR1 LNHNV, CDR2 YYDKDF (reference sequence). The CDR3 is 15 residues long. CDR3 protein: CATSRVARGHDIRYF. CDR3 DNA: TGTGCCACCAGCAGAGTAGCCAGGGGGCATGACATTCGGTACTTC.

This sequence joins TRBV10-3 and TRBJ1-1, with D maybe TRBD1 (6 bases). Trimming stripped 6 bases from V and 9 bases from J, with 17 bases between. The germline CDR1 and CDR2 sequences are ENHRY and SYGVKD. The CDR3 has 13 residues. CDR3 protein: CAIRGVTGTQAFF. For the CDR3, the DNA is TGTGCCATCAGGGGAGTGACAGGTACCCAAGCTTTCTTT.

This clonotype has only a few counts. The chain recombines TRBV7-2 with TRBJ2-7; TRBD1 agrees at 9 bases. The CDR3 loop spans 18 amino acids. V lost 5 bases and J lost 2; bases outside the gene matches: 16. Germline V gene sequence: CDR1 SGHTA, CDR2 FQGNSA. The CDR3 here is CASSLPVTWGDRAYEQYF. In DNA, the CDR3 is TGTGCCAGCAGCCTTCCAGTTACATGGGGGGACAGGGCCTACGAGCAGTACTTC.

In its sample, this clonotype was seen a few times. This chain links TRBV2 with TRBJ2-3; 9 bases map to TRBD1. Germline trimming cut 8 bases from V and 3 bases from J; bases unmatched to any gene: 6. CDR1 is SNHLY and CDR2 is FYNNEI in the germline V gene. CDR3 length equals 14 residues. DNA for the CDR3: TGTGCCAGCGAGGGGGGACAGGGAACAGATACGCAGTATTTT. Translated: CASEGGQGTDTQYF.

This clonotype was observed a few times. The gene calls are TRBV7-2 and TRBJ2-7; no clear D gene. Trimming stripped 4 bases from V and 5 bases from J, with 12 bases between. CDR3 size: 13 residues. Germline lookup yields CDR1 SGHTA and CDR2 FQGNSA. CDR3 nucleotides: TGTGCCAGCAGCTCATCCCCTACAAACGAGCAGTACTTC. Translated, it gives CASSSSPTNEQYF.

Only a few counts were recorded for this clonotype. The rearrangement links TRBV27 to TRBJ2-7, with D unresolved. The V end lost 6 bases, the J end lost 3 bases, and 15 bases lay between the germline ends. The CDR3 has 14 amino acids. Germline V CDR1 and CDR2: MNHEY, SMNVEV (reference sequence). This chain's CDR3 is CASSPTGAVYEQYF. As DNA, the CDR3 is TGTGCCAGCAGCCCGACGGGTGCTGTCTACGAGCAGTACTTC.

This clonotype turned up a few times. The chain is built from TRBV24-1 and TRBJ2-3; TRBD1 might be the D (5 bases). Germline lookup yields CDR1 KGHDR and CDR2 SFDVKD. V was shortened by 0 bases and J by 0 bases, with 9 bases between the two germline ends. The CDR3 is 16 amino acids. The CDR3, as DNA: TGTGCCACCAGTGATTTGGGGGCAGGGAGCACAGATACGCAGTATTTT. Translated, it gives CATSDLGAGSTDTQYF.

This clonotype has only a few counts. The chain is built from TRBV9 and TRBJ1-4; 7 positions agree with TRBD1. CDR3 length: 18 residues. Trimming took 3 bases from V and 4 from J; bases not matched to a gene: 15. Per germline, CDR1 SGDLS and CDR2 YYNGEE. Written as DNA, the CDR3 is TGTGCCAGCAGCGCGACAGACGGCAGGGGGGCACTTAATGAAAAACTGTTTTTT. Translating it yields CASSATDGRGALNEKLFF.